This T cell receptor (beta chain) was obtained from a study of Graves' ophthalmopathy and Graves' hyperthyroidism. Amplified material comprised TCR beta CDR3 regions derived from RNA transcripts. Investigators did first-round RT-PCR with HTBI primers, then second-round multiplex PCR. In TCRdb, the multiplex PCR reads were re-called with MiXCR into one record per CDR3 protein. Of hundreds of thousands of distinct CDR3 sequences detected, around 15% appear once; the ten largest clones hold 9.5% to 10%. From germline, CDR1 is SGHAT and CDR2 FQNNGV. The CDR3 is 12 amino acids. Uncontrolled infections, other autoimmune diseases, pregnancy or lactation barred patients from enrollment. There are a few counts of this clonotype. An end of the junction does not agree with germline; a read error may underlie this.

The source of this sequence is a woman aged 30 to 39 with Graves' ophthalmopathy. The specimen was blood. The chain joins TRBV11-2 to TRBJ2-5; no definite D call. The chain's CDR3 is CASSLLPETKYF. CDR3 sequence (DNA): TGTGCCAGCAGCTTACTACCGGAGACCAAGTACTTC. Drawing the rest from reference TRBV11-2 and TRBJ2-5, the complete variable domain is EAGVAQSPRYKIIEKRQSVAFWCNPISGHATLYWYQQILGQGPKLLIQFQNNGVVDDSQLPKDRFSAERLKGVDSTLKIQPAKLEDSAVYLCASSLLPETKYFGPGTRLLVL.